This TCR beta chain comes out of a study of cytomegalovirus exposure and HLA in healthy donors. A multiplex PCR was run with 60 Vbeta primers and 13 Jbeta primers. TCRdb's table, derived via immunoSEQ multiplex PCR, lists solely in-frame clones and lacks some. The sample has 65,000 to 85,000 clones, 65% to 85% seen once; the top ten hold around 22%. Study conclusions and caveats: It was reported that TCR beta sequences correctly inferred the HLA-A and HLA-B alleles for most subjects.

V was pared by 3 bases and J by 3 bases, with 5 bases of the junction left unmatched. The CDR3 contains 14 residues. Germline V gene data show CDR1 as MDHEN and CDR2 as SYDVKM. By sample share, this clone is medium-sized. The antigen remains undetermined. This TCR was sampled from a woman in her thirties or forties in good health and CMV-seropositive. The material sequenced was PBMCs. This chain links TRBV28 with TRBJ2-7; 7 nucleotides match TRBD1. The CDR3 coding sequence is TGTGCCAGCAGTTTGACAGGGAAGAGCTACGAGCAGTACTTC. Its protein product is CASSLTGKSYEQYF.